The source of this T cell receptor (beta chain) is a study of T cell responses to AZD1222 COVID-19 vaccine. Trimming left V 5 bases short and J 2 bases short, with 11 bases between. Germline CDR1 KGHDR, CDR2 SFDVKD. The CDR3 runs to 14 residues. Only in-frame clones appear in the TCRdb table, and some are missing; sequencing was by immunoSEQ multiplex PCR. The top ten clones hold approximately 8% of a sample with 140,000 to 150,000 clones, roughly 88% of them seen once. The sample was peripheral blood, taken on day 0 of AZD1222 vaccination. The chain recombines TRBV24-1 with TRBJ1-1; D is unclear. The sequence was obtained from an adult in good health. CDR3 residues: CATSAGGQNTEAFF. CDR3 DNA: TGTGCCACCAGTGCAGGAGGCCAAAACACTGAAGCTTTCTTT.